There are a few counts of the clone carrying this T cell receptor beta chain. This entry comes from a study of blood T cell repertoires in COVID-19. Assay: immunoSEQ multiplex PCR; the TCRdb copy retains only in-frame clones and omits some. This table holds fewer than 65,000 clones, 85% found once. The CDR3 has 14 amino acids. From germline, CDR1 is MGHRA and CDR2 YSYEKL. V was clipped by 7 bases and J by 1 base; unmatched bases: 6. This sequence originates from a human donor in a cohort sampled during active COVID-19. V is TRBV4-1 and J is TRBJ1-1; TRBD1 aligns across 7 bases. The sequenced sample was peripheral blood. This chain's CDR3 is CASTDRVGNTEAFF. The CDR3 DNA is TGCGCCAGCACCGACAGGGTGGGGAACACTGAAGCTTTCTTT.